These 27 T cell receptor beta chains came from one sample sequenced in a study of blood T cell repertoires in COVID-19. TCRdb keeps only in-frame clones here, not all; method: immunoSEQ multiplex PCR. The data contain roughly 400,000 clones, approximately 89% of them singletons. The sequencing input was PBMCs or T cells enriched from blood (not recorded which). These receptors came from a woman aged 25 to 39 who had recovered from COVID-19.

The rearrangement uses TRBV7-9 and TRBJ1-2; TRBD1 matches at 7 bases. The CDR3 is 13 amino acids. Germline-derived CDR1 and CDR2 are SEHNR and FQNEAQ (reference sequence). V shed 1 base and J 8 bases; nucleotides not matched to a gene: 4. The CDR3 DNA reads as TGTGCCAGCAGCTTAGGGACAGGAGGGGGCTACACCTTC. This translates into CASSLGTGGGYTF.

For the CDR3, the DNA is TGTGCCAGCAGCTTGAGGGACTACAATGAGCAGTTCTTC. This codes for CASSLRDYNEQFF. V is TRBV7-9 and J is TRBJ2-1; tentative D call: TRBD2 (5 bases). Trimming removed 3 bases from V and 3 bases from J, with 6 bases in between. Germline loops: CDR1 SEHNR, CDR2 FQNEAQ (reference sequence). The CDR3 extends over 13 amino acids.

This rearrangement joins TRBV11-2 to TRBJ1-1; D is possibly TRBD1 (5 bases). V was trimmed by 1 base and J by 1 base, leaving 10 bases between them. CDR1 is SGHAT and CDR2 is FQNNGV in the germline V gene. The CDR3 contains 15 residues. The chain's CDR3 is CASSLGGAANTEAFF. The CDR3 DNA sequence: TGTGCCAGCAGCTTAGGTGGGGCAGCGAACACTGAAGCTTTCTTT.

This chain links TRBV11-2 with TRBJ2-2; 7 bases fit TRBD2. The ends lost 5 bases at V and 5 bases at J; junction bases unmatched: 11. The CDR3 covers 16 residues. The V gene's germline CDR1 is SGHAT and CDR2 FQNNGV. The CDR3 spells CASSLLTSVLTGELFF. The CDR3 nucleotides are TGTGCCAGCAGCCTCCTTACTAGCGTCCTAACCGGGGAGCTGTTTTTT. Combining the CDR3 with reference TRBV11-2 and TRBJ2-2 gives the whole variable domain EAGVAQSPRYKIIEKRQSVAFWCNPISGHATLYWYQQILGQGPKLLIQFQNNGVVDDSQLPKDRFSAERLKGVDSTLKIQPAKLEDSAVYLCASSLLTSVLTGELFFGEGSRLTVL.

This chain uses TRBV18 with TRBJ1-5, with no clear D. The CDR3 is made up of 15 amino acids. V gave up 2 bases and J gave up 2 bases, with 10 bases separating them. CDR1 and CDR2 from the germline V gene are KGHSH and LQKENI. Here the CDR3 DNA reads TGTGCCAGCTCACCAGAAGTCAGTGGCAATCAGCCCCAGCATTTT. This encodes CASSPEVSGNQPQHF. The full variable domain, in which reference TRBV18 and TRBJ1-5 provide the parts outside the CDR3, is NAGVMQNPRHLVRRRGQEARLRCSPMKGHSHVYWYRQLPEEGLKFMVYLQKENIIDESGMPKERFSAEFPKEGPSILRIQQVVRGDSAAYFCASSPEVSGNQPQHFGDGTRLSIL.

The chain combines TRBV11-2 with TRBJ2-3, with 11 positions matching TRBD2. The V and J ends lost 6 bases and 4 bases, in that order; junction bases with no gene match: 3. CDR3 length: 14 amino acids. The germline V gene has CDR1 SGHAT and CDR2 FQNNGV. The CDR3 DNA reads TGTGCCAGCAGATCTAGCGGGAGGCCAGATACGCAGTATTTT. This gives the protein CASRSSGRPDTQYF.

V usage is TRBV3-1 (or the pseudogene TRBV3-2) and J usage is TRBJ2-2; TRBD2 agrees at 11 bases. The germline V gene has CDR1 LGHDT and CDR2 YNNKEL (reference sequence). CDR3 length: 17 residues. V lost 0 bases to trimming and J lost 4 bases; unmatched junction nucleotides: 4. CDR3 in DNA: TGTGCCAGCAGCCAAGATACTAGCGGGGGAGGCACCGGGGAGCTGTTTTTT. Encoded protein: CASSQDTSGGGTGELFF.

This clone showed up just once. The rearrangement uses TRBV28 and TRBJ2-7; maybe TRBD1 (6 bases). Germline V CDR1 and CDR2: MDHEN, SYDVKM. CDR3 length: 12 residues. V gave up 6 bases and J gave up 4 bases, with 10 bases separating them. The chain's CDR3 is CASRATGYEQYF. The CDR3 DNA reads as TGTGCCAGCAGAGCGACAGGATACGAGCAGTACTTC.

This sequence joins TRBV5-1 and TRBJ2-3; 8 nucleotides line up with TRBD1. Germline CDR1 and CDR2: SGHRS and YFSETQ. The CDR3 loop spans 14 amino acids. The V segment lost 4 bases and the J segment 0 bases; nucleotides outside the gene matches: 1. CDR3 loop: CASSRDRSTDTQYF. In DNA form, the CDR3 reads TGCGCCAGCAGCCGGGACAGGAGCACAGATACGCAGTATTTT. The full variable domain, its missing parts supplied by reference TRBV5-1 and TRBJ2-3, is KAGVTQTPRYLIKTRGQQVTLSCSPISGHRSVSWYQQTPGQGLQFLFEYFSETQRNKGNFPGRFSGRQFSNSRSEMNVSTLELGDSALYLCASSRDRSTDTQYFGPGTRLTVL.

This clone was counted a single time. This rearrangement joins TRBV5-1 to TRBJ2-7; TRBD1 aligns across 7 bases. Germline V CDR1 and CDR2: SGHRS, YFSETQ. Trimming took 2 bases from V and 0 from J; bases not matched to a gene: 26. CDR3 size: 22 residues. The CDR3 sequence is CASSFRASWGQPSPRGSYEQYF. DNA for the CDR3: TGCGCCAGCAGCTTTCGCGCTAGTTGGGGACAGCCTAGTCCGAGGGGCTCCTACGAGCAGTACTTC.

J is TRBJ1-1 and V is TRBV5-1; possibly TRBD1 for D (5 bases). V was trimmed by 4 bases and J by 0 bases, leaving 13 bases between them. The CDR3 has 15 amino acids. Germline loops: CDR1 SGHRS, CDR2 YFSETQ. The CDR3 DNA follows: TGCGCCAGCAGCATCGCGACAGTCTTGAACACTGAAGCTTTCTTT. It codes for CASSIATVLNTEAFF.

This clone was found once. The chain has TRBV5-1 and TRBJ2-7, with a tentative D call TRBD2 (7 bases). V was pared by 4 bases and J by 3 bases, with 20 bases between. Germline CDR1 reads SGHRS; CDR2 reads YFSETQ. The CDR3 spans 16 residues. CDR3 residues: CASSQAIGGGGYEQYF. Here the CDR3 DNA reads TGCGCCAGCAGCCAAGCGATTGGGGGGGGCGGCTACGAGCAGTACTTC.

This clone was seen just once. This chain uses TRBV6-5 with TRBJ2-5, with 7 nucleotides matching TRBD1. This CDR3 comprises 13 residues. Germline values: CDR1 MNHEY, CDR2 SVGAGI. V lost 6 bases and J lost 2; bases outside the gene matches: 3. CDR3 DNA: TGTGCCAGCAGAAAGGGACAGCAAGAGACCCAGTACTTC. Translation: CASRKGQQETQYF.

The chain combines TRBV12-3 or TRBV12-4 with TRBJ1-2; D gene uncertain. The CDR3 extends over 12 amino acids. Trimming pared 2 bases from V and 8 bases from J, leaving 9 bases between. As DNA, the CDR3 is TGTGCCAGCAGTTTATCGGGTCGCGGCTACACCTTC. Translated, it gives CASSLSGRGYTF.

The rearrangement joins TRBV9 to TRBJ1-4; tentatively, D is TRBD1 (5 bases). Germline loops: CDR1 SGDLS, CDR2 YYNGEE. The CDR3 contains 15 residues. Trimming removed 0 bases from V and 8 bases from J, with 14 bases in between. The CDR3 region is CASSVAQGGREKLFF. The DNA of the CDR3 is TGTGCCAGCAGCGTAGCTCAGGGAGGACGGGAAAAACTGTTTTTT.

This chain joins TRBV16 and TRBJ1-2; D remains unclear. Trimming pared 4 bases from V and 3 bases from J, leaving 12 bases between. CDR1 and CDR2 from the germline V gene are KGHSY and FQNENV. The CDR3 extends over 14 amino acids. This CDR3 reads CASSPPRLYYGYTF. As DNA, the CDR3 is TGTGCCAGCAGCCCTCCGCGGCTTTACTATGGCTACACCTTC.

V is TRBV9 and J is TRBJ2-3; D perhaps matches TRBD2 (5 bases). The CDR3 runs 15 residues. CDR1 is SGDLS and CDR2 is YYNGEE in the germline V gene. Trimming removed 3 bases from V and 6 bases from J, with 17 bases in between. CDR3 in DNA: TGTGCCAGCAGCGCTATACTAGGCCGTGTGGATACGCAGTATTTT. Protein product: CASSAILGRVDTQYF.

This chain joins TRBV7-9 and TRBJ2-2; D is undetermined. Germline CDR1 is SEHNR and CDR2 is FQNEAQ (reference sequence). The V and J ends lost 5 bases and 1 base respectively, with 11 bases between them. The CDR3 extends over 15 amino acids. The chain's CDR3 is CASSLPSENTGELFF. The CDR3 DNA follows: TGTGCCAGCAGCCTCCCCAGCGAGAACACCGGGGAGCTGTTTTTT.

The rearrangement links TRBV2 to TRBJ1-4, with a weak D call TRBD1 (6 bases). Trimming pared 10 bases from V and 10 bases from J, leaving 16 bases between. Germline CDR1 is SNHLY and CDR2 is FYNNEI. The CDR3 runs to 12 residues. The CDR3 region has the DNA TGTGCCACAACAGGGTATTTCCGAAAACTGTTTTTT. This codes for CATTGYFRKLFF.

This clone was seen just once. The chain links TRBV19 to TRBJ1-1; D unclear. Trimming removed 0 bases at V and 3 bases at J, with 8 bases between. Germline CDR1 reads LNHDA; CDR2 reads SQIVND (reference sequence). The CDR3 contains 14 residues. CDR3 in DNA: TGTGCCAGTAGTATAGATCTCGGGGACACTGAAGCTTTCTTT. Amino acid sequence: CASSIDLGDTEAFF. The variable domain in full, with the rest retrieved from reference TRBV19 and TRBJ1-1, is DGGITQSPKYLFRKEGQNVTLSCEQNLNHDAMYWYRQDPGQGLRLIYYSQIVNDFQKGDIAEGYSVSREKKESFPLTVTSAQKNPTAFYLCASSIDLGDTEAFFGQGTRLTVV.

The chain links TRBV11-2 to TRBJ2-1; no clear D gene. Deletions cut 0 bases from V and 0 bases from J, with 6 bases between. The CDR3 has 15 amino acids. Looked up from germline, CDR1 is SGHAT and CDR2 is FQNNGV. CDR3 coding DNA: TGTGCCAGCAGCTTAGACCGTAGCTCCTACAATGAGCAGTTCTTC. Translated, it gives CASSLDRSSYNEQFF.

The V gene is TRBV10-3, the J gene TRBJ2-7; TRBD2 aligns across 10 bases. Per germline, CDR1 ENHRY and CDR2 SYGVKD. V lost 3 bases to trimming and J lost 6 bases; unmatched junction nucleotides: 5. The CDR3 covers 14 residues. CDR3 residues: CAISELAGGGEQYF. The CDR3 DNA follows: TGTGCCATCAGTGAATTAGCGGGAGGTGGCGAGCAGTACTTC.

This chain links TRBV3-1 (or the pseudogene TRBV3-2) with TRBJ2-5, with TRBD2 identical over 13 bases. The CDR3 spans 18 residues. Germline V gene data show CDR1 as LGHDT and CDR2 as YNNKEL (reference sequence). V dropped 1 base and J dropped 2; count of bases not matched to a gene: 7. The DNA for the CDR3 is TGTGCCAGCAGCCAAGGCGGGACTAGCGGGGTCCTACAAGAGACCCAGTACTTC. Translation gives CASSQGGTSGVLQETQYF.

The chain has TRBV7-8 and TRBJ1-1; possible D gene TRBD1, 5 bases. Trimming left V 1 base short and J 0 bases short, with 6 bases between. The CDR3 spans 14 residues. CDR1 SGHVS and CDR2 FQNEAQ come from the germline V gene. Written as DNA, the CDR3 is TGTGCCAGCAGCTTAGGACAGTTGAACACTGAAGCTTTCTTT. As protein: CASSLGQLNTEAFF. The full variable domain, completed using reference TRBV7-8 and TRBJ1-1, is GAGVSQSPRYKVAKRGQDVALRCDPISGHVSLFWYQQALGQGPEFLTYFQNEAQLDKSGLPSDRFFAERPEGSVSTLKIQRTQQEDSAVYLCASSLGQLNTEAFFGQGTRLTVV.

The sample holds one count of this clone. The chain carries TRBV7-2 and TRBJ1-5, with TRBD1 matching over 7 bases. CDR1 is SGHTA, CDR2 FQGNSA, per germline. The V segment lost 5 bases and the J segment 9 bases; nucleotides outside the gene matches: 10. The CDR3 is 14 residues long. CDR3 DNA: TGTGCCAGCAGCCTCACAGGGGACTCGGCGCCCCAGCATTTT. As protein: CASSLTGDSAPQHF.

This clone is a singleton in its sample. This chain uses TRBV7-3 with TRBJ2-1; the match to TRBD1 covers 7 bases. The CDR3 is 16 amino acids. Trimming took 0 bases from V and 9 from J; bases not matched to a gene: 11. The germline CDR1 and CDR2 sequences are SGHTA and FQGTGA. In DNA, the CDR3 is TGTGCCAGCAGCTTAACTAGGGCAGGGGGTCTTGGTGAGCAGTTCTTC. This encodes CASSLTRAGGLGEQFF.

In nucleotides, the CDR3 is TGTGCCAGCAGTCCAGGGACAGGGAGACCAGTAAACTATGGCTACACCTTC. This encodes CASSPGTGRPVNYGYTF. The V call is TRBV27, the J call TRBJ1-2; 9 bases agree with TRBD1. This CDR3 region has 17 residues. Germline CDR1 is MNHEY and CDR2 is SMNVEV (reference sequence). Losses at the gene ends were 5 bases for V and 2 bases for J; bases not matched to a gene: 12.